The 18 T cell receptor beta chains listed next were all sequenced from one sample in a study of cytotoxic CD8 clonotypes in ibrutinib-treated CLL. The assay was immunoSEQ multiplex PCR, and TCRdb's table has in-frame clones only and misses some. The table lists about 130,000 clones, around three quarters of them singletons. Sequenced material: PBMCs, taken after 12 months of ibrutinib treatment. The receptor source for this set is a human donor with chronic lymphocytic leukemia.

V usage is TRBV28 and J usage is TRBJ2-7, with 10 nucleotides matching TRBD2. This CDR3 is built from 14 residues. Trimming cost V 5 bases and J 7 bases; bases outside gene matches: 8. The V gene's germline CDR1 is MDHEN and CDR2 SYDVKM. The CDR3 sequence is CASSPPGLAREQYF. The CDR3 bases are TGTGCCAGCAGTCCGCCGGGACTAGCGCGGGAGCAGTACTTC.

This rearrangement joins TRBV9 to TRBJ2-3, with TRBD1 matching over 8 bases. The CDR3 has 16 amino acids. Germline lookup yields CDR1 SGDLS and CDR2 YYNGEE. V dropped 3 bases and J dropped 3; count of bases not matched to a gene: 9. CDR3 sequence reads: CASSGRDRKTTDTQYF. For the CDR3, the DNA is TGTGCCAGCAGCGGCCGGGACAGGAAGACGACAGATACGCAGTATTTT. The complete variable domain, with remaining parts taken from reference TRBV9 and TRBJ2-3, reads DSGVTQTPKHLITATGQRVTLRCSPRSGDLSVYWYQQSLDQGLQFLIQYYNGEERAKGNILERFSAQQFPDLHSELNLSSLELGDSALYFCASSGRDRKTTDTQYFGPGTRLTVL.

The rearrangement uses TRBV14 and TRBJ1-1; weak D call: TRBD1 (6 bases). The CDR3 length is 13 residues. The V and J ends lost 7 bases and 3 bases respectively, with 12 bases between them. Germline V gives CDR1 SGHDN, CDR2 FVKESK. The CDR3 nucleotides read TGTGCCAGCAACAGGAGGGGGGACACTGAAGCTTTCTTT. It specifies CASNRRGDTEAFF.

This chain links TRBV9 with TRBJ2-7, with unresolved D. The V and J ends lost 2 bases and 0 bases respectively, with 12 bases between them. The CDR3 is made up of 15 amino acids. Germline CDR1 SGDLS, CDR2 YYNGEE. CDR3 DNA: TGTGCCAGCAGCGTGGCCATAAACCTCTCCTACGAGCAGTACTTC. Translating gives CASSVAINLSYEQYF.

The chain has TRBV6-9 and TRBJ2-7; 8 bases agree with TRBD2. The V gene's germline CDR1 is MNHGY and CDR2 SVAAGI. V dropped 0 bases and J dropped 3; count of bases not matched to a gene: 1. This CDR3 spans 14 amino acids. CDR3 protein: CASSYSTSVYEQYF. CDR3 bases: TGTGCCAGCAGTTATTCGACTAGCGTCTACGAGCAGTACTTC.

The CDR3 region is CASSGGRADTQYF. The CDR3 DNA is TGTGCCAGCAGCGGTGGTCGCGCAGATACGCAGTATTTT. The genes are TRBV14 and TRBJ2-3; the D is unclear. The V end was cut by 5 bases, the J end by 4 bases, with 10 bases between. CDR1 and CDR2 (germline): SGHDN, FVKESK. This CDR3 has 13 residues. The whole variable domain, filled in from reference TRBV14 and TRBJ2-3, reads EAGVTQFPSHSVIEKGQTVTLRCDPISGHDNLYWYRRVMGKEIKFLLHFVKESKQDESGMPNNRFLAERTGGTYSTLKVQPAELEDSGVYFCASSGGRADTQYFGPGTRLTVL.

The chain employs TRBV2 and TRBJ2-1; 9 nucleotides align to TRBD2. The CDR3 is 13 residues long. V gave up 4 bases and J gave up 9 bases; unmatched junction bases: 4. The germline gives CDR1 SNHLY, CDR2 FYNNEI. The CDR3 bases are TGTGCCAGCAGTGTACAGCGGGAGGCTGAGCAGTTCTTC. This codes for CASSVQREAEQFF.

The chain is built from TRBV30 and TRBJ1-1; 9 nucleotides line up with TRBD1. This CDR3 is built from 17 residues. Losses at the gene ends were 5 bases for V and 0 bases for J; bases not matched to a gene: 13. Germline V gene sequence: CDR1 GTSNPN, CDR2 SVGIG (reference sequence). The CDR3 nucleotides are TGTGCCTGGGACAGGGGGACCTACCCAAATCTGAACACTGAAGCTTTCTTT. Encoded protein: CAWDRGTYPNLNTEAFF. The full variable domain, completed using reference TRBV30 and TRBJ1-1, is SQTIHQWPATLVQPVGSPLSLECTVEGTSNPNLYWYRQAAGRGLQLLFYSVGIGQISSEVPQNLSASRPQDRQFILSSKKLLLSDSGFYLCAWDRGTYPNLNTEAFFGQGTRLTVV.

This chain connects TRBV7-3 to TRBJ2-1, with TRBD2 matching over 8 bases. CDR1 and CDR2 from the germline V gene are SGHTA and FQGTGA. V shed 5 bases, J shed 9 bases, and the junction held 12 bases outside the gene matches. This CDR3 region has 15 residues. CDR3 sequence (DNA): TGTGCCAGCAGCACCCGACGAGCGGGAGCGTCTGAGCAGTTCTTC. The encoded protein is CASSTRRAGASEQFF.

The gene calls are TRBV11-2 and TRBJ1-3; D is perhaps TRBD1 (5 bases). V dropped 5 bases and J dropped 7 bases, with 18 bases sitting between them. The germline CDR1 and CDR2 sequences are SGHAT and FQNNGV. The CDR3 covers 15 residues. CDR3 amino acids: CASSPGAGLGNTIYF. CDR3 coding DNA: TGTGCCAGCAGCCCCGGGGCGGGCTTAGGCAACACCATATATTTT.

CDR3 sequence: CASSFSRHNEQFF. CDR3 DNA sequence: TGTGCCAGCAGCTTTTCAAGGCACAATGAGCAGTTCTTC. This chain joins TRBV7-2 and TRBJ2-1; D ambiguous. Trimming cost V 3 bases and J 5 bases, with 8 bases left between them. CDR1 and CDR2 from the germline V gene are SGHTA and FQGNSA. The CDR3 extends over 13 amino acids.

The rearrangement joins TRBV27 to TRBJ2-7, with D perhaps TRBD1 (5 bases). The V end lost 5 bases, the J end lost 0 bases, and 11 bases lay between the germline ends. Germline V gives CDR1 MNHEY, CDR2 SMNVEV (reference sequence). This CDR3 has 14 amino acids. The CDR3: CASSRGPSSYEQYF. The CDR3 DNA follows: TGTGCCAGCAGTAGGGGTCCTAGCTCCTACGAGCAGTACTTC.

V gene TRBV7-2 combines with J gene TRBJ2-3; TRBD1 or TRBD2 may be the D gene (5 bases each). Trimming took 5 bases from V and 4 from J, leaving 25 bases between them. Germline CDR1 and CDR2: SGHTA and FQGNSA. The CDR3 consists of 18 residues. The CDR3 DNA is TGTGCCAGCAGCGTGGGAGAGGGCCGGGGCCTACCGCCAGATACGCAGTATTTT. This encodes CASSVGEGRGLPPDTQYF.

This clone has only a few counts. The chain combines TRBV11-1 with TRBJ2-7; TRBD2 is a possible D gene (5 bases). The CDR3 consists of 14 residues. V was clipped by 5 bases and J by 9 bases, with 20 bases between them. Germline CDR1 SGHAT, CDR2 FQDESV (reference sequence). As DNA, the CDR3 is TGTGCCAGCAGCGAGCGGAACTCCTTACGTTGGCAGTACTTC. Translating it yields CASSERNSLRWQYF.

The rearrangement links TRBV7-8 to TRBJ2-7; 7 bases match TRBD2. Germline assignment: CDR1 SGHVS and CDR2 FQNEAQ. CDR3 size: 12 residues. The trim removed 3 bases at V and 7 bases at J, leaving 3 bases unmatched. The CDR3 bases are TGTGCCAGCAGCTTGACAGCGGGGGAGCAGTACTTC. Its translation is CASSLTAGEQYF. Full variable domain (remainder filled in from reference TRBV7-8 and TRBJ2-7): GAGVSQSPRYKVAKRGQDVALRCDPISGHVSLFWYQQALGQGPEFLTYFQNEAQLDKSGLPSDRFFAERPEGSVSTLKIQRTQQEDSAVYLCASSLTAGEQYFGPGTRLTVT.

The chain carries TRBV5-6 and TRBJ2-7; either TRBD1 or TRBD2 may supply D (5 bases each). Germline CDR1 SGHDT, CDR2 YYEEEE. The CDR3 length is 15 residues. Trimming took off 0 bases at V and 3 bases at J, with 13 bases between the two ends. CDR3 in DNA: TGTGCCAGCAGCTTGGACAGGTCCGCGGGCTACGAGCAGTACTTC. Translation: CASSLDRSAGYEQYF.

This CDR3 reads CASSTGPSAGYEQYF. CDR3 DNA sequence: TGTGCCAGCAGCACCGGGCCGTCTGCGGGCTACGAGCAGTACTTC. The J gene is TRBJ2-7, the V gene TRBV6-1, with a possible D match to TRBD2 (5 bases). Germline V lookup: CDR1 MNHNS, CDR2 SASEGT. The V end lost 6 bases, the J end lost 3 bases, and 18 bases lay between the germline ends. The length of the CDR3 is 15 residues.

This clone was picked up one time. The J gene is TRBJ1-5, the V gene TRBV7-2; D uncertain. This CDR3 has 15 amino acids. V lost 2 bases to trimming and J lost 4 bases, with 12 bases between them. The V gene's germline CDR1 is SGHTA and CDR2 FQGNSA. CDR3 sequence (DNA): TGTGCCAGCAGCTTAAGTCAGGCTCGGAATCAGCCCCAGCATTTT. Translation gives CASSLSQARNQPQHF.